This T cell receptor (beta chain) was recovered during a study of cytomegalovirus exposure and HLA in healthy donors (dated by TCRdb to between 2016 and 2019). Regarding the research as a whole: An earlier analysis of approximately 600 of the donors reported 250 to 350 Gb of sequence data and 117 million unique TCR beta sequences from around 200 million T cells. About 300 gigabases of sequencing data and around 87 million unique TCR sequences were included in an early release covering about 700 HLA-typed donors. The genetic ancestry cluster associated with self-reported Caucasian donors included 65% to 90% of the roughly 380 genotyped donors. The aim of the study was to test whether cataloging public T cell receptors could identify signatures of past pathogen exposure. The T cell repertoires of several hundred subjects were profiled by immunosequencing and related to cytomegalovirus serostatus. In addition to the first cohort of around 670 subjects, a separate validation cohort of 120 different subjects was used. The study combined high-throughput TCR immunosequencing, statistical association of individual TCRs with disease status, and machine learning to predict cytomegalovirus infection status. To study patterns of TCR occurrence, a later analysis re-analyzed previously published TCR beta repertoires from 600 to 750 donors and added high-resolution HLA genotyping. The later analysis used no new phenotypic data to find candidate immune exposures, relying instead on TCR beta sequences and their occurrence across donors. To decide whether each TCR beta V gene segment behaved as functional or pseudogenic, an earlier analysis of some 570 of the donors relied on high-throughput TCR beta sequencing. Donor age, sex, ethnicity and CMV serostatus were collected together with the repertoire data. In a later genetic analysis, genome-wide SNP genotypes for about three fifths of the roughly 670 donors were used, and that subset was treated as a discovery cohort. Every discovery cohort repertoire had been produced on one sequencing platform. HLA typing covered class I and class II loci at four-digit resolution. The number of typed donors differed by locus: about 629-630 for A, B, C, DRB1 and DQB1; 500 to 550 for DQA1; 600 to 610 for DPA1; and around 490 for DPB1. Five DR-DQ haplotypes were handled as single units for association and clustering because linkage in the cohort was strong. Among about 410 genotyped donors of the cohort, an average of approximately 240,000 unique TCR beta nucleotide sequences was sequenced per donor, of which about 18% were non-productive. Overall results and qualifications from the work: The authors suggested that the approach could potentially be generalized to other disease states and immunological phenotypes. In this cohort, only TCR beta chains were sequenced, and detectable features were limited by the absence of alpha or paired-chain data. According to a later analysis, TCR association rates differed among HLA loci, with DRB1 alleles showing the most associated TCRs and HLA-C alleles showing the fewest. The classifier was reported to diagnose cytomegalovirus status with high specificity and sensitivity in both the original and validation cohorts. V-gene and J-gene trimming of TCR beta chains was associated with a missense DCLRE1C variant in a later genetic analysis, and the association was replicated in an independent cohort. Because HLA typing was unavailable for some donors at each locus, only the typed subset was used in association tests. The sequencing pipeline was judged likely to have produced a cluster of highly shared sequence variants as a technical artifact. Immune exposure information for the cohort was limited to CMV serostatus. In a later analysis, HLA-associated TCR beta chains showed more clonal expansion and lower generation probabilities than non-associated chains that were equally common. At a false discovery rate of 0.05, a later analysis linked 15,000 to 20,000 TCR beta sequences to specific HLA alleles. Because counts were too low, seventeen rarely observed V segments, including chromosome 9 orphons, were left out of the earlier analysis of about 500 of the donors. In vitro tests confirmed that a few of the cytomegalovirus-associated TCR beta chains recognize cytomegalovirus antigens. Compared with the 666-donor mean, donors in an Asian-associated ancestry cluster had fewer N-insertions in productive TCRs, according to a later genetic analysis. The study listed over 150 TCR beta chains as associated with cytomegalovirus. Correlated functional status among segregating V segments might be attributable to linkage disequilibrium, but an unknown experimental factor could not be ruled out. Several of the top co-occurrence clusters appeared to be linked to parvovirus B19, influenza, CMV and Epstein-Barr virus, according to a later analysis. When HLA alleles, especially DR and DQ, strongly co-occurred, TCR associations were difficult to assign to individual alleles. A further reported finding was that TCR beta sequences accurately predicted the HLA-A and HLA-B alleles for most subjects in the first cohort. Sequencing depth was assumed to be roughly uniform across donors in the presence/absence analyses, though that assumption may not hold. Across donors, most TCR sequences were observed very rarely, whereas some public TCRs were present in many individuals. In an earlier analysis of some 500 of the donors, most TCR beta V segments were observed in productive rearrangements about 90% or about 30% of the time, broadly matching IMGT annotations. In a later analysis, most CMV-associated TCR beta chains were found to appear HLA-restricted, with HLA associations seemingly driven largely by CMV exposure.

Receptors were amplified or captured by the immunoSEQ multiplex PCR assay. A mixture of 60 forward primers for TCR Vbeta segments and 13 reverse primers for TCR Jbeta segments was used in the multiplex PCR. The CDR3 region of rearranged TCR beta genes was amplified from genomic DNA by a multiplex PCR assay. The amplified TCR beta libraries were sequenced on the Illumina HiSeq System as 87-base-pair reads. The source study handled its data this way. A later analysis counted about 80 million unique TCR beta chains across the 650 to 700 repertoires, and roughly 9.9 million of these chains were shared by at least two donors. Raw reads were error-corrected and collapsed into unique sequences by a nearest-neighbor algorithm in which closely related sequences were merged to remove PCR and sequencing errors. V, D and J gene segments were assigned by aligning CDR3 sequences to IMGT reference sequences. For a sequence to be retained, at least a six-nucleotide match to both a V gene segment and a J gene segment was required. A rearrangement counted as productive if the CDR3 had no stop codons and remained in frame with V and J, and every other rearrangement counted as non-productive. CDR3 was defined according to IMGT convention as the region running from the second conserved V-encoded cysteine to the conserved J-encoded phenylalanine. Sequences without an unambiguous match to a single V gene segment were excluded from the earlier analysis of about 640 of the donors. In an earlier analysis of approximately 590 of the donors, V segments were called functional above 56.7% productive rearrangements and were called segregating when the between-donor standard deviation exceeded 5%. A statistical classification framework was built to diagnose cytomegalovirus status from the catalog of TCR beta chain sequences. In a later analysis, V and J genes were assigned by comparing TCR nucleotide sequences against IMGT/GENE-DB human TR gene sequences. In a later analysis, CDR3 sequences and most-parsimonious VDJ recombination scenarios were assigned using the TCRdist pipeline. In a later analysis, every TCR beta chain was defined by the combination of its CDR3 amino acid sequence and its V-gene family, and reads without a unique V-gene family were dropped. To address suspected cross-contamination and a sequencing artifact, a later analysis removed several hundred highly shared, low-generation-probability nucleotide sequences. In a later analysis, a clonal expansion index was calculated for each public chain from normalized within-repertoire ranks of inferred template counts. Generation probabilities in a later analysis came from a VDJ recombination model fitted to out-of-frame rearrangements, and those results were checked against IGoR. In a later analysis, TCR-TCR, TCR-HLA and TCR-CMV co-occurrence was scored with hypergeometric tests, and a repertoire-size bias correction was applied to TCR pairs. In a later analysis, false discovery rates were estimated by permuting HLA or CMV assignments 20 times. In a later analysis, co-occurring TCRs were grouped using DBSCAN, and TCRdist sequence similarity was added for clustering within HLA-allele-positive subsets. Co-occurrence clustering excluded repertoires with fewer than 30,000 or more than 120,000 public chains, plus five with anomalous nucleotide sharing. TCRdb stores this immuneACCESS table with in-frame sequences only. Part of the clones is absent; in the studies checked, under half of the shortfall reflects unresolved V genes, and no reason is known for the rest. From that table come the V and J calls and clone size; the DNA was used to work out D and trimming. The table for this sample lists roughly 120,000 clones; 81% of them were counted only once. Of the sample, 3.9% is held by the ten largest clones.

In total, just over 650 healthy bone marrow donors made up the cohort. At the time of sampling, all cohort members were nominally healthy, though unrecorded immune exposures were likely present. The donor tested CMV seronegative and was one of the 352 seronegative cohort members. A peripheral blood sample was collected from each donor, and TCR beta sequencing was performed on peripheral blood mononuclear cells. The Qiagen DNeasy Blood Extraction Kit was used to extract genomic DNA from the blood cell samples. About this clone itself: Its antigen target is currently unknown. Base qualities are not at hand, and no much larger clone is one base apart.

This sequence was found in a woman aged 25 to 39 in good health and CMV-seronegative. The sample consisted of PBMCs.

The CDR3 protein is CASAQQRETQYF. The nucleotide sequence reads as follows: TGTGCCAGCGCCCAGCAGCGGGAGACCCAGTACTTC. Recombination connected TRBV28 to TRBJ2-5; perhaps TRBD2 is the D gene, with 5 bases matching. For CDR1 and CDR2, the germline V gene lists MDHEN and SYDVKM. The CDR3 runs 12 residues from the cysteine to the phenylalanine. The kept DNA is CDR3 alone, 36 bases in frame from the first base. At the junction V is shortened by 8 bases and J by 5 bases, with 12 bases in between.